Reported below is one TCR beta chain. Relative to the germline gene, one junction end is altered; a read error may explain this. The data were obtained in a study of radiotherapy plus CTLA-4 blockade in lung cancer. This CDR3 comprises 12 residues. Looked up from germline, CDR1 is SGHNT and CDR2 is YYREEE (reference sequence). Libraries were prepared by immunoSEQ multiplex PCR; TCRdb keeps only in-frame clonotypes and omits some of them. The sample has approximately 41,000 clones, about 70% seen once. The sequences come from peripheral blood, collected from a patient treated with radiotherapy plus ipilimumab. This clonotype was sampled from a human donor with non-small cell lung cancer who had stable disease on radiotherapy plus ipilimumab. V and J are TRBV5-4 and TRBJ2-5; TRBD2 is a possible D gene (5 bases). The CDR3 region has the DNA TGTGCCAGCAGCACCGGGAACTACGAGCAGCACTTC. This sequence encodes CASSTGNYEQHF.